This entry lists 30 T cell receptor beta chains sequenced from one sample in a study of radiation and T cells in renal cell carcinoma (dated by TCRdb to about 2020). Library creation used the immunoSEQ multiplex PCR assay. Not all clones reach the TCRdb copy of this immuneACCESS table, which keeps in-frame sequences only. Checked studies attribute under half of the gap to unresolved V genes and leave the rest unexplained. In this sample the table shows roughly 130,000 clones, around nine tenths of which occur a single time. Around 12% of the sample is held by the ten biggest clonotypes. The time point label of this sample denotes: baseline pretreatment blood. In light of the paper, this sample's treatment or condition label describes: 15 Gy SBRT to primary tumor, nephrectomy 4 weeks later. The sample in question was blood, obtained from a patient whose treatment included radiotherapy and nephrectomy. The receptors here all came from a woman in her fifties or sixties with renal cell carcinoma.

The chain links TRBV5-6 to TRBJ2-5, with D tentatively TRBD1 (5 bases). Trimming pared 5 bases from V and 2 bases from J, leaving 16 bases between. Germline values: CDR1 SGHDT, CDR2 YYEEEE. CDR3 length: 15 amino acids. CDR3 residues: CASRSRGREQETQYF. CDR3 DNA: TGTGCCAGCAGGTCTAGGGGCAGGGAACAAGAGACCCAGTACTTC.

The CDR3 protein is CATSRGGAAEDIQYF. The CDR3 DNA is TGTGCCACCAGCAGAGGGGGGGCGGCTGAGGACATTCAGTACTTC. The rearrangement links TRBV15 to TRBJ2-4; D assignment may be TRBD1 or TRBD2 (6 bases each). CDR3 length: 15 residues. V shed 1 base and J shed 8 bases, with 15 bases lying between them. The germline CDR1 and CDR2 sequences are LNHNV and YYDKDF (reference sequence).

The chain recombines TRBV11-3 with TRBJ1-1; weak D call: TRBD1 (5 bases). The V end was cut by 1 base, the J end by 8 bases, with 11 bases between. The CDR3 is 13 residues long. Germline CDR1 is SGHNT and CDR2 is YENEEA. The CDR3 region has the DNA TGTGCCAGCAGCTTAGGCGGCCAGGGCGAAGCTTTCTTT. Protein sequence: CASSLGGQGEAFF.

The CDR3 loop is CASSSQRSTGELFF. In DNA, the CDR3 is TGTGCCAGCAGCTCCCAGCGAAGTACCGGGGAGCTGTTTTTT. The V and J genes are TRBV7-2 and TRBJ2-2; D is undetermined. Germline values: CDR1 SGHTA, CDR2 FQGNSA. This CDR3 is built from 14 residues. The V and J ends lost 4 bases and 5 bases respectively, with 11 bases between them. Full variable domain (outside the CDR3, taken from reference TRBV7-2 and TRBJ2-2): GAGVSQSPSNKVTEKGKDVELRCDPISGHTALYWYRQSLGQGLEFLIYFQGNSAPDKSGLPSDRFSAERTGGSVSTLTIQRTQQEDSAVYLCASSSQRSTGELFFGEGSRLTVL.

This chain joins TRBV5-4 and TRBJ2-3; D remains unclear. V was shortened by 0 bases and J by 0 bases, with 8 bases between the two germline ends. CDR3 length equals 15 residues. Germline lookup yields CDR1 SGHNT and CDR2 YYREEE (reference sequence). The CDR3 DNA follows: TGTGCCAGCAGCTTGGGGCTGGGTAGCACAGATACGCAGTATTTT. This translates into CASSLGLGSTDTQYF.

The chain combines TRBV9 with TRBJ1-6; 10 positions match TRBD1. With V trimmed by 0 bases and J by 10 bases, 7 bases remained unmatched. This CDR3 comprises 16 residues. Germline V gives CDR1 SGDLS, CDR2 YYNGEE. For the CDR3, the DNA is TGTGCCAGCAGCGTAGGTTCGGGACAGGGGTACTCACCCCTCCACTTT. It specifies CASSVGSGQGYSPLHF.

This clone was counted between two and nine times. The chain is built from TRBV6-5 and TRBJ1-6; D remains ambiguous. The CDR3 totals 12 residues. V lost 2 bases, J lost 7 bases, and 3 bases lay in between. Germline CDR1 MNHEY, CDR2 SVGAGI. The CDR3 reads CASSYGNSPLHF. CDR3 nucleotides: TGTGCCAGCAGTTACGGGAATTCACCCCTCCACTTT.

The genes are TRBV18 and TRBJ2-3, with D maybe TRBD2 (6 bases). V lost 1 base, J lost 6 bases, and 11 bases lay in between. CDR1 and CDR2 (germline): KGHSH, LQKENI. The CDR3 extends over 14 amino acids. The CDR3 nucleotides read TGTGCCAGCTCACCACGGCGGGATTCCGATACGCAGTATTTT. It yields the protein CASSPRRDSDTQYF.

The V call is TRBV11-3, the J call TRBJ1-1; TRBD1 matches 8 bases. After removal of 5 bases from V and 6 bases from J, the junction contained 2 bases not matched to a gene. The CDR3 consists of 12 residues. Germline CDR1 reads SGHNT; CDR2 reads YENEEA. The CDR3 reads CASSKTGAEAFF. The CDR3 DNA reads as TGTGCCAGCAGCAAGACAGGGGCTGAAGCTTTCTTT.

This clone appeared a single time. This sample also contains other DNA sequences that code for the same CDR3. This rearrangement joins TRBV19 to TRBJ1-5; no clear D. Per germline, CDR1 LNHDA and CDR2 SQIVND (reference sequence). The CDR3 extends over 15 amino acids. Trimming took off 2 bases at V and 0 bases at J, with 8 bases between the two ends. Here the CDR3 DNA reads TGTGCCAGTAGTATACAGGCTAATAGCAATCAGCCCCAGCATTTT. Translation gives CASSIQANSNQPQHF.

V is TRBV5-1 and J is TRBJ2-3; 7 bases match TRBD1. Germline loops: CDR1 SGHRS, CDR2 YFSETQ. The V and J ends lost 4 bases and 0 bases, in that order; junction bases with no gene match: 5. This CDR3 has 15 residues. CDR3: CASSADRVSTDTQYF. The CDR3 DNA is TGCGCCAGCAGCGCCGACAGGGTGAGCACAGATACGCAGTATTTT.

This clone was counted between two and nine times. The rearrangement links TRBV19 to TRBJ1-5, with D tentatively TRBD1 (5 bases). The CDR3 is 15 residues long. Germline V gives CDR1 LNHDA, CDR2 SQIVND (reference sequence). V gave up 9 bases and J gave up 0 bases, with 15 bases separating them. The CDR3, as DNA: TGTGCCAGCAGCTGGGGGGTTTATAGCAATCAGCCCCAGCATTTT. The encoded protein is CASSWGVYSNQPQHF.

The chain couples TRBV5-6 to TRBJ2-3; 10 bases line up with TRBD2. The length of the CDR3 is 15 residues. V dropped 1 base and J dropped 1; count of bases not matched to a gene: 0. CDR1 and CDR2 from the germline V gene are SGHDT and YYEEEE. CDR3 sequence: CASSLTSGGTDTQYF. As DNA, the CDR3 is TGTGCCAGCAGCTTGACTAGCGGGGGCACAGATACGCAGTATTTT.

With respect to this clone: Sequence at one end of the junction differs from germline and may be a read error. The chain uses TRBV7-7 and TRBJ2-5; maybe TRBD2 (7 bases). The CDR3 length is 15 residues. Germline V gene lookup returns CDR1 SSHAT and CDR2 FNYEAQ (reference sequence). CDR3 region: CASSYRGAAGETQYF. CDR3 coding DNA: TGTGCTAGCAGCTATCGGGGGGCGGCGGGAGAGACCCAGTACTTC.

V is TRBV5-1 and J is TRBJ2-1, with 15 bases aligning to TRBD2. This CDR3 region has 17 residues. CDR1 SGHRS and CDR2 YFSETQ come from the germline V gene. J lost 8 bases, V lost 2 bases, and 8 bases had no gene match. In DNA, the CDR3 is TGCGCCAGCAGCTTCGGACTAGCGGGGGGGCCCCTCGATGAGCAGTTCTTC. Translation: CASSFGLAGGPLDEQFF. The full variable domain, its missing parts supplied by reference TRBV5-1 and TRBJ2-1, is KAGVTQTPRYLIKTRGQQVTLSCSPISGHRSVSWYQQTPGQGLQFLFEYFSETQRNKGNFPGRFSGRQFSNSRSEMNVSTLELGDSALYLCASSFGLAGGPLDEQFFGPGTRLTVL.

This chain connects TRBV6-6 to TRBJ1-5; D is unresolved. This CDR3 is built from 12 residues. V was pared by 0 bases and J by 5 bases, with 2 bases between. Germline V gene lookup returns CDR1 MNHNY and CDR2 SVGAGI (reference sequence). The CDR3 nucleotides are TGTGCCAGCAGTTACTCGTATCAGCCCCAGCATTTT. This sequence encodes CASSYSYQPQHF.

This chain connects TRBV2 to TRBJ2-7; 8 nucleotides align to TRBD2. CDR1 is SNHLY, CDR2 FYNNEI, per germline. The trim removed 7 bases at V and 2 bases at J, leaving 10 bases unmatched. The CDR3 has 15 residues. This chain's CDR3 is CASKVGRGDPYEQYF. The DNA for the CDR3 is TGTGCCAGCAAGGTCGGGCGGGGGGACCCCTACGAGCAGTACTTC.

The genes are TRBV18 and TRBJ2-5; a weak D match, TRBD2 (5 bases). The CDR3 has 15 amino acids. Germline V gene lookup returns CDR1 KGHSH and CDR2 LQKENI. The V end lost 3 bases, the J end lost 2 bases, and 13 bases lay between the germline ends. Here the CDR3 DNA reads TGTGCCAGCTCACCGAACTTCGGGGATCAAGAGACCCAGTACTTC. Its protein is CASSPNFGDQETQYF.

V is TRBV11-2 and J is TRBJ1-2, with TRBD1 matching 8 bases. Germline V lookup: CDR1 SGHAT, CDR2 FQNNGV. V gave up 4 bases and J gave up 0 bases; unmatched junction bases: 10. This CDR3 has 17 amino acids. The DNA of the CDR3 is TGTGCCAGCAGCTCAGAGACAGGGGACGATGCTAACTATGGCTACACCTTC. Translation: CASSSETGDDANYGYTF.

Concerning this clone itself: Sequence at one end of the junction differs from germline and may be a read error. This CDR3 is CASSQDRGQETQYF. As DNA, the CDR3 is TGTGCTAGCAGCCAGGACAGGGGACAAGAGACCCAGTACTTC. This chain joins TRBV7-7 and TRBJ2-5, with 9 bases fitting TRBD1. From germline, CDR1 is SSHAT and CDR2 FNYEAQ (reference sequence). The CDR3 totals 14 residues. Full variable domain (rest looked up from reference TRBV7-7 and TRBJ2-5): GAGVSQSPRYKVTKRGQDVTLRCDPISSHATLYWYQQALGQGPEFLTYFNYEAQPDKSGLPSDRFSAERPEGSISTLTIQRTEQRDSAMYRCASSQDRGQETQYFGPGTRLLVL.

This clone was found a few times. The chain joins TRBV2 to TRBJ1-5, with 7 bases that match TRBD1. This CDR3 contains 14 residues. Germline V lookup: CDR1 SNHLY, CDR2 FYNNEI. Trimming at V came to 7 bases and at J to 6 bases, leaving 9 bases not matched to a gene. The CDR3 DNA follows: TGTGCCAGCAATCCATCGGGACAGCCTCAGCCCCAGCATTTT. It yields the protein CASNPSGQPQPQHF.

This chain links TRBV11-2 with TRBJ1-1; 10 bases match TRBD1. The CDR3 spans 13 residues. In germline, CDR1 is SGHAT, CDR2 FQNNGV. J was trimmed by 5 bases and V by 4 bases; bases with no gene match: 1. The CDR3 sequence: CASSSGQGTEAFF. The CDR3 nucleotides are TGTGCCAGCAGCTCGGGACAGGGGACTGAAGCTTTCTTT.

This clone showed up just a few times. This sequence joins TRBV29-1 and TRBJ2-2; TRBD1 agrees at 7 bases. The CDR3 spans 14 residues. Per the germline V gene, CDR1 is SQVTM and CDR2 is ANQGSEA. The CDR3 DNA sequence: TGCAGTGTTCCCGGACAGGCGAACACCGGGGAGCTGTTTTTT. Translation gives CSVPGQANTGELFF.

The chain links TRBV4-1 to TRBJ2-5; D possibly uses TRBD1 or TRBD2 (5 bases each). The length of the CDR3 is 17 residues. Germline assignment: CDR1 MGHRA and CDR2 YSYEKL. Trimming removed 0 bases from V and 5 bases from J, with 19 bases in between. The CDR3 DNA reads TGCGCCAGCAGCCAAGATCGGGACGGGGCCCCCCGGGAGACCCAGTACTTC. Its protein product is CASSQDRDGAPRETQYF.

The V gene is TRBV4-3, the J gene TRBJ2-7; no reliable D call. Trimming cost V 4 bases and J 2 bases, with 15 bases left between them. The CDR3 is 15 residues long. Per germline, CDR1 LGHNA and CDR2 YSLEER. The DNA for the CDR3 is TGCGCCAGCAGCCCGGTCGTGGGCCGAACCTACGAGCAGTACTTC. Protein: CASSPVVGRTYEQYF.

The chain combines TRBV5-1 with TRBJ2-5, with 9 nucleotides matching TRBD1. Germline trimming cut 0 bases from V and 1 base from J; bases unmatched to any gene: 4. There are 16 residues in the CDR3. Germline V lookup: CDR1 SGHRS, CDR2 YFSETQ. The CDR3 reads CASSLVTGGSQETQYF. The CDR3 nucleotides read TGCGCCAGCAGCTTGGTGACAGGGGGTAGCCAAGAGACCCAGTACTTC.

The CDR3 sequence is CAISGKGLLGTDTQYF. DNA of the CDR3: TGTGCCATCAGTGGGAAAGGTCTACTCGGCACAGATACGCAGTATTTT. V and J are TRBV10-3 and TRBJ2-3; D unclear. This CDR3 has 16 residues. Germline V gene data show CDR1 as ENHRY and CDR2 as SYGVKD. V was trimmed by 4 bases and J by 1 base, leaving 15 bases between them.

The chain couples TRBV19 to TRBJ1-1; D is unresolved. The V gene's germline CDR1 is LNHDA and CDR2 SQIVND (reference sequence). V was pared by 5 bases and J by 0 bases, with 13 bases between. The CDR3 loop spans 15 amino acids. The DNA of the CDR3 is TGTGCCAGTAGTCCTACAAGGGCCCTGAACACTGAAGCTTTCTTT. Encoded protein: CASSPTRALNTEAFF.

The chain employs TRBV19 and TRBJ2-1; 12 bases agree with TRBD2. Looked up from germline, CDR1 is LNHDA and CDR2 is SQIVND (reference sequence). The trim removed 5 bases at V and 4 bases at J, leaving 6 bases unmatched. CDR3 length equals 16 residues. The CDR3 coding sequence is TGTGCCAGTAGTTCCGGACTAGCGGGGTCTTACAATGAGCAGTTCTTC. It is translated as CASSSGLAGSYNEQFF.

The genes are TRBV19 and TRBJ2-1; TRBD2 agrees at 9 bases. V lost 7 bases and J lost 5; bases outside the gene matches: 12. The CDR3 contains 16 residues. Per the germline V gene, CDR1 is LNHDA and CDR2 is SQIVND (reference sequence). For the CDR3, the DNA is TGTGCCAGTATGATGAGGATTAGCGGGGGAGACAATGAGCAGTTCTTC. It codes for CASMMRISGGDNEQFF.